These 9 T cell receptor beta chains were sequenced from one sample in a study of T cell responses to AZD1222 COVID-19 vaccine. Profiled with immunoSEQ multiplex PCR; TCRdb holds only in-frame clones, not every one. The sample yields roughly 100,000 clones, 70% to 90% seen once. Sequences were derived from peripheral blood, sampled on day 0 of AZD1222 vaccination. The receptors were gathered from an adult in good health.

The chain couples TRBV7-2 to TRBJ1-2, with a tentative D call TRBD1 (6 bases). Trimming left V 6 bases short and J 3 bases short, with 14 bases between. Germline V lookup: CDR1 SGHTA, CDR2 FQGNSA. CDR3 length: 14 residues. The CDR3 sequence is CASRPQTGHYGYTF. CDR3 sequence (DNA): TGTGCCAGCAGACCTCAGACAGGACACTATGGCTACACCTTC. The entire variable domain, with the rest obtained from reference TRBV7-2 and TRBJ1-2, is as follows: GAGVSQSPSNKVTEKGKDVELRCDPISGHTALYWYRQSLGQGLEFLIYFQGNSAPDKSGLPSDRFSAERTGGSVSTLTIQRTQQEDSAVYLCASRPQTGHYGYTFGSGTRLTVV.

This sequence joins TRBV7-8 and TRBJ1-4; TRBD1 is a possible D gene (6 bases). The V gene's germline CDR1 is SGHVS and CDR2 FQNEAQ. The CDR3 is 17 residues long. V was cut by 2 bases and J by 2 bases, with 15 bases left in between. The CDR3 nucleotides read TGTGCCAGCAGCTTAAAGGGGGGGGTTGGGACTAATGAAAAACTGTTTTTT. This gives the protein CASSLKGGVGTNEKLFF.

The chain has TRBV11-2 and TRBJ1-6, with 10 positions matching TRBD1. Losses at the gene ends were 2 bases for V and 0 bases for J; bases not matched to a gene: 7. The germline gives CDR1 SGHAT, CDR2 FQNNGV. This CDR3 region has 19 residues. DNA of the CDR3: TGTGCCAGCAGCTTACGACAGGGGGCCACAAGCTCCTATAATTCACCCCTCCACTTT. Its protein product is CASSLRQGATSSYNSPLHF.

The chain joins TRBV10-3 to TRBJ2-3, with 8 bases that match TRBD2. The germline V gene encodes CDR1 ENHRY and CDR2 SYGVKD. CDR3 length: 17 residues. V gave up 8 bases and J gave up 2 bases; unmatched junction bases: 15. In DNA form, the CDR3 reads TGTGCCATCGGGGGACTAGTCGGAGGCTCTACCACAGATACGCAGTATTTT. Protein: CAIGGLVGGSTTDTQYF.

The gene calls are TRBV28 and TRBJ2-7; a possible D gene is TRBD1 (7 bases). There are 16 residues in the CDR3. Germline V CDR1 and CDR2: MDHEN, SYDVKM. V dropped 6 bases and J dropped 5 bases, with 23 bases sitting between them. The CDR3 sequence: CASRPGGTVGVHEQYF. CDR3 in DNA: TGTGCCAGCAGACCAGGAGGGACAGTGGGGGTGCACGAGCAGTACTTC.

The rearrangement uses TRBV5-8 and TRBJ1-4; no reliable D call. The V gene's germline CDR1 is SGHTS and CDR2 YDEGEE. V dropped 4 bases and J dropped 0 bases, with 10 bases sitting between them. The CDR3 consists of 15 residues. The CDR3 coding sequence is TGTGCCAGCAGCACTCTAGGCGCAACTAATGAAAAACTGTTTTTT. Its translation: CASSTLGATNEKLFF.

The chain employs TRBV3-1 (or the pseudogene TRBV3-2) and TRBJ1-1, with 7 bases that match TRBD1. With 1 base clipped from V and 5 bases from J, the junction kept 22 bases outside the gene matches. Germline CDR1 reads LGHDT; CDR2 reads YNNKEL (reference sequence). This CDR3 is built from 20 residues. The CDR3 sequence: CASSQVLKIGQGVYVTEAFF. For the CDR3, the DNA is TGTGCCAGCAGCCAAGTTCTGAAGATAGGGCAGGGGGTTTATGTAACTGAAGCTTTCTTT.

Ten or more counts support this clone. The CDR3 loop is CASSQELSRGYTF. CDR3 sequence (DNA): TGTGCCAGCAGCCAAGAACTGAGCAGAGGCTACACCTTC. The V gene is TRBV14, the J gene TRBJ1-2, with D unresolved. CDR1 SGHDN and CDR2 FVKESK come from the germline V gene. Trimming pared 0 bases from V and 8 bases from J, leaving 10 bases between. The CDR3 is made up of 13 amino acids.

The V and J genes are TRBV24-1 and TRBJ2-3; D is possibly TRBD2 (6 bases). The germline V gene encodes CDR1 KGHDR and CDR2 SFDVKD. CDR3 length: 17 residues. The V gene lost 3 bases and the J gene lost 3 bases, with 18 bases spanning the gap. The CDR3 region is CATSDPGSRGLTDTQYF. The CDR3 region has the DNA TGTGCCACCAGTGATCCCGGGAGTCGGGGGTTAACAGATACGCAGTATTTT.